The source of this TCR beta chain is a study of blood T cell repertoires in COVID-19. Assay: immunoSEQ multiplex PCR; the TCRdb copy retains only in-frame clones and omits some. The sample contains more than 250,000 clones, approximately 88% of which appear only once. This clonotype was sampled from a woman aged 40 to 50 with acute COVID-19. The specimen was PBMCs or T cells enriched from blood (not recorded which).

This chain's CDR3 is CASSWGQGYSPLHF. CDR3 in DNA: TGCGCCAGCAGCTGGGGACAGGGCTATTCACCCCTCCACTTT. The rearrangement links TRBV5-1 to TRBJ1-6; 9 positions agree with TRBD1. V gave up 3 bases and J gave up 8 bases; unmatched junction bases: 3. Germline CDR1 reads SGHRS; CDR2 reads YFSETQ. The CDR3 is 14 residues long. Looking up the rest from reference TRBV5-1 and TRBJ1-6 gives the full variable domain: KAGVTQTPRYLIKTRGQQVTLSCSPISGHRSVSWYQQTPGQGLQFLFEYFSETQRNKGNFPGRFSGRQFSNSRSEMNVSTLELGDSALYLCASSWGQGYSPLHFGNGTRLTVT.